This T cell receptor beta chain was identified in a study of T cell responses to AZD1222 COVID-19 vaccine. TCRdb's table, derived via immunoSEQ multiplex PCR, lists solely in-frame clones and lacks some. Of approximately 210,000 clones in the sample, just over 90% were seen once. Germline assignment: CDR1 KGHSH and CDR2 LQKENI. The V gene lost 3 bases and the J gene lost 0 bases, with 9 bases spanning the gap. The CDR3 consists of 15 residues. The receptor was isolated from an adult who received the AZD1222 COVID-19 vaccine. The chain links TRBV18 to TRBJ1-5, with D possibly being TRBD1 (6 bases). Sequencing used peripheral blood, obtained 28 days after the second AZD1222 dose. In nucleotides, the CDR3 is TGTGCCAGCTCACCGCCAGGGGATAGCAATCAGCCCCAGCATTTT. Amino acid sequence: CASSPPGDSNQPQHF.